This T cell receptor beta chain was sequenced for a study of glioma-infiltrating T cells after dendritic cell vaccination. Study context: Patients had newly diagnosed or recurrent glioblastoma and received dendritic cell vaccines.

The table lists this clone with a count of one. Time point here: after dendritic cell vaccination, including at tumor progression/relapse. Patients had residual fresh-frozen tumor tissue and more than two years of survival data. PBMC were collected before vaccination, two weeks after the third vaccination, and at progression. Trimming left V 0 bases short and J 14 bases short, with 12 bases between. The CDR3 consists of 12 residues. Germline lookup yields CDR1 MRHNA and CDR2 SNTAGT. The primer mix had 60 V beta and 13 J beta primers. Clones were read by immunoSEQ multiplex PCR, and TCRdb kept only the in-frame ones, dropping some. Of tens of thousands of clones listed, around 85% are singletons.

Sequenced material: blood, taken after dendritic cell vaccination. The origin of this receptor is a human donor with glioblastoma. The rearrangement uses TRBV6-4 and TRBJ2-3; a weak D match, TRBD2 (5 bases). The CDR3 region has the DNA TGTGCCAGCAGTGACTCGCTCGGGGTTAGGTATTTT. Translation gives CASSDSLGVRYF.